The sequence of this TCR beta chain was determined in a study of blood T cell repertoires in COVID-19. Overall study: T cells, B-cell-depleted T cells, or PBMCs provided the cDNA or gDNA that served as material.

Authors' analysis steps: Reference gene primer amplification gave estimated nucleated cell counts. Profiled with immunoSEQ multiplex PCR; TCRdb holds only in-frame clones, not every one. That table supplies the V and J calls and clone size; D and trimming were determined from the DNA. The sample records hundreds of thousands of clones, less than 85% being singletons. V shed 6 bases and J shed 5 bases, with 14 bases lying between them. This CDR3 region has 13 residues. CDR1 is SGHRS, CDR2 YFSETQ, per germline. Sequenced: peripheral blood. V is TRBV5-1 and J is TRBJ2-5, with a tentative D call TRBD2 (6 bases). The TCR originated in an elderly woman with active or convalescent COVID-19. DNA of the CDR3: TGCGCCAGCAATGCATTGGAGGGGGAGACCCAGTACTTC. As protein: CASNALEGETQYF.